The next 30 T cell receptor beta chains were all read from a single sample in a study of Tregs in tolerant kidney transplant recipients. Related graft donors supplied nonmyeloablative bone marrow transplants, and mixed chimerism was transient. Clones were read by immunoSEQ multiplex PCR, and TCRdb kept only the in-frame ones, dropping some. This table holds 25,000 or so clones. The input for sequencing was CD4+ T cells from blood (PBMCs), taken 6 months after the transplant. The receptor source for this set is a human patient who received a combined kidney and bone marrow transplant. Some T cells may possibly be graft donor cells.

Details on this clone: The missing CDR3 end, 3 residues past where the read stops, is filled in from the germline J gene. This rearrangement joins TRBV5-5 to TRBJ2-1; D may be TRBD1 (6 bases). The CDR3 contains 14 residues. V was shortened by 4 bases and J by 9 bases, with 17 bases between the two germline ends. Germline loops: CDR1 SGHKS, CDR2 YYEKEE (reference sequence). This CDR3 reads CASSARTGILEQFF. Partial CDR3 DNA: TGTGCCAGCAGCGCACGCACAGGGATTCTTGAG.

Of note for this clone: The read falls 3 residues short of the CDR3 end, and the missing part is taken from the germline J gene. The chain joins TRBV2 to TRBJ1-5; D gene ambiguous. V was pared by 6 bases and J by 3 bases, with 6 bases between. This CDR3 region has 12 residues. CDR1 and CDR2 from the germline V gene are SNHLY and FYNNEI. Here the CDR3 reads CASSRINQPQHF. The sequenced CDR3 bases are TGTGCCAGCAGCAGAATCAATCAGCCC. The full variable domain, rest sourced from reference TRBV2 and TRBJ1-5, is EPEVTQTPSHQVTQMGQEVILRCVPISNHLYFYWYRQILGQKVEFLVSFYNNEISEKSEIFDDQFSVERPDGSNFTLKIRSTKLEDSAMYFCASSRINQPQHFGDGTRLSIL.

In regard to this clone: The CDR3 goes on 3 residues after the read ends, and that part is filled in from the germline J gene. The chain is built from TRBV2 and TRBJ1-1, with 9 bases identical to TRBD1. This CDR3 comprises 15 residues. V was pared by 9 bases and J by 5 bases, with 13 bases of the junction left unmatched. The germline gives CDR1 SNHLY, CDR2 FYNNEI. CDR3 bases read: TGTGCCAGAGGGGGACAGGGAGCCTATGGAACTGAA. Its translation is CARGGQGAYGTE. The full CDR3 sequence reads CARGGQGAYGTEAFF.

As for this clone: The CDR3 end falls 3 residues outside the read, so it is completed with the germline J gene. The V call is TRBV30, the J call TRBJ2-7; D is undetermined. The CDR3 has 10 amino acids. The V and J ends lost 8 bases and 5 bases respectively, with 10 bases between them. Germline-derived CDR1 and CDR2 are GTSNPN and SVGIG (reference sequence). The CDR3 sequence: CAPVGNEQYF. The covered CDR3 bases are TGTGCCCCCGTCGGTAACGAG.

Partial CDR3 DNA: TGTGCCAGCAGCTTGACCGGACAGGGTACCTACGAG. Protein sequence: CASSLTGQGTYE. The entire CDR3 reads CASSLTGQGTYEQYF. The chain carries TRBV5-5 and TRBJ2-7; 8 nucleotides line up with TRBD1. The read terminates 3 residues ahead of where the CDR3 ends, so the germline J gene completes it. Germline V gene data show CDR1 as SGHKS and CDR2 as YYEKEE (reference sequence). The CDR3 spans 15 residues. J gave up 2 bases and V 1 base, and 5 bases lay outside the gene matches.

Points on this clone: Coverage ceases 3 residues before the CDR3 finishes, and the germline J gene fills in the end. J is TRBJ2-7 and V is TRBV10-3, with D maybe TRBD1 (5 bases). The CDR3 has 12 amino acids. V was pared by 4 bases and J by 3 bases, with 7 bases between. Per germline, CDR1 ENHRY and CDR2 SYGVKD. CDR3 sequence: CAISARGYEQYF. The CDR3 bases that were read are TGTGCCATCAGTGCAAGGGGCTACGAG.

To note about this clone: The read terminates 3 residues before the CDR3 end, so the remaining end is supplied by the germline J gene. The chain combines TRBV14 with TRBJ1-1, with D hard to call. V gave up 1 base and J gave up 2 bases, with 11 bases separating them. Germline values: CDR1 SGHDN, CDR2 FVKESK. The CDR3 is 15 residues long. The CDR3 is CASSQALDYNTEAFF. The sequenced CDR3 bases are TGTGCCAGCAGCCAAGCCCTGGACTACAACACTGAA.

This CDR3 reads CASSPPRGGEQYF. CDR3 DNA, as far as it was read: TGTGCCAGCAGCCCCCCGAGGGGGGGCGAG. This rearrangement joins TRBV11-3 to TRBJ2-7, with D possibly TRBD2 on 7 matching bases. Coverage ceases 3 residues before the CDR3 finishes, and the germline J gene fills in the end. V gave up 5 bases and J gave up 6 bases, with 14 bases separating them. This CDR3 spans 13 amino acids. CDR1 is SGHNT and CDR2 is YENEEA in the germline V gene.

Remarks on this clone: The DNA ends 3 residues before the CDR3 does, and the rest of the CDR3 is filled in from the germline J gene. This chain connects TRBV6-2 or TRBV6-3 to TRBJ2-7; 7 bases fit TRBD1. V shed 6 bases, J shed 2 bases, and the junction held 7 bases outside the gene matches. CDR3 length equals 14 residues. Per the germline V gene, CDR1 is MNHEY and CDR2 is SVGEGT. Partial CDR3 DNA: TGTGCCAGCAGGACCGACAGGGACCCCTACGAG. This gives the protein CASRTDRDPYE. The complete CDR3 protein is CASRTDRDPYEQYF.

In regard to this clone: The read ends 3 residues shy of where the CDR3 ends; the end is completed using the germline J gene. This rearrangement joins TRBV5-1 to TRBJ2-7; 7 nucleotides line up with TRBD2. V dropped 2 bases and J dropped 0; count of bases not matched to a gene: 2. This CDR3 spans 14 amino acids. Germline V gene sequence: CDR1 SGHRS, CDR2 YFSETQ. CDR3 loop: CASSFGGVSYEQYF. The covered CDR3 bases are TGCGCCAGCAGCTTTGGGGGGGTCTCCTACGAG. The complete variable domain, with remaining parts taken from reference TRBV5-1 and TRBJ2-7, reads KAGVTQTPRYLIKTRGQQVTLSCSPISGHRSVSWYQQTPGQGLQFLFEYFSETQRNKGNFPGRFSGRQFSNSRSEMNVSTLELGDSALYLCASSFGGVSYEQYFGPGTRLTVT.

On this clone itself: The sequence runs out 3 residues before the end of the CDR3; the remainder is reconstructed from the germline J gene. The rearrangement links TRBV7-2 to TRBJ2-4; D is possibly TRBD2 (5 bases). The germline V gene has CDR1 SGHTA and CDR2 FQGNSA. CDR3 length: 15 residues. Trimming stripped 3 bases from V and 2 bases from J, with 11 bases between. Incomplete CDR3 DNA: TGTGCCAGCAGCTTCAGAGGGCCCTCCAAAAACATT. It translates to CASSFRGPSKNI. The whole CDR3 protein is CASSFRGPSKNIQYF. Combining the CDR3 with reference TRBV7-2 and TRBJ2-4 gives the whole variable domain GAGVSQSPSNKVTEKGKDVELRCDPISGHTALYWYRQSLGQGLEFLIYFQGNSAPDKSGLPSDRFSAERTGGSVSTLTIQRTQQEDSAVYLCASSFRGPSKNIQYFGAGTRLSVL.

For this clone: Coverage ceases 3 residues before the CDR3 finishes, and the germline J gene fills in the end. The chain recombines TRBV16 with TRBJ1-2; tentative D call: TRBD1 (5 bases). V gave up 0 bases and J gave up 4 bases, with 9 bases separating them. Germline V gene sequence: CDR1 KGHSY, CDR2 FQNENV. The CDR3 extends over 14 amino acids. The sequenced part of the CDR3 DNA is TGTGCCAGCAGCCAATCGGGGGGAGGCTATGGC. This sequence encodes CASSQSGGGYG. The CDR3, in full, reads CASSQSGGGYGYTF.

Comment on this clone: With the read ending 3 residues before the CDR3 end, the germline J gene is used to fill in that end. The chain links TRBV6-1 to TRBJ1-2, with 9 bases lining up with TRBD1. CDR1 is MNHNS, CDR2 SASEGT, per germline. This CDR3 comprises 13 residues. The CDR3 bases that were read are TGTGCCAGCAGTGCCACAGGGGGCTACGGC. Its translation: CASSATGGYG. The entire CDR3 protein is CASSATGGYGYTF.

The sequenced CDR3 bases are TGTGCCAGCAGTTACGGAGGGCAGCAAGAGACC. As protein: CASSYGGQQET. The CDR3 as a whole reads CASSYGGQQETQYF. The chain carries TRBV6-2 or TRBV6-3 and TRBJ2-5, with a tentative D call TRBD2 (6 bases). The DNA ends 3 residues before the CDR3 does, and the rest of the CDR3 is filled in from the germline J gene. The V gene lost 2 bases and the J gene lost 2 bases, with 9 bases spanning the gap. CDR3 size: 14 residues. Germline V gives CDR1 MNHEY, CDR2 SVGEGT.

With respect to this clone: The read stops 3 residues short of the end of the CDR3; the missing end is completed from the germline J gene. J is TRBJ1-6 and V is TRBV7-2; 9 bases agree with TRBD1. This CDR3 has 15 amino acids. V trimming: 0 bases; J trimming: 9 bases; junction bases outside the gene matches: 3. Germline lookup yields CDR1 SGHTA and CDR2 FQGNSA. The part of the CDR3 DNA that was read is TGTGCCAGCAGCTTAGCGGGACAGGGAACTTCACCC. Translated: CASSLAGQGTSP. The whole CDR3 sequence reads CASSLAGQGTSPLHF.

Points on this clone: The read gets to within 3 residues of the CDR3 end, and the germline J gene fills in the rest. The genes are TRBV29-1 and TRBJ1-1; maybe TRBD1 (6 bases). V was pared by 3 bases and J by 7 bases, with 15 bases between. This CDR3 has 13 amino acids. The germline V gene encodes CDR1 SQVTM and CDR2 ANQGSEA. The covered CDR3 bases are TGCAGCGTTGATCTTGGGGGCGGGGGTGAA. It is translated as CSVDLGGGGE. The entire CDR3 sequence reads CSVDLGGGGEAFF.

Notes on this clone: Read data end 3 residues before the CDR3 end; the end is taken from the germline J gene. The sample carries other DNA sequences with the same CDR3. The J gene is TRBJ1-2, the V gene TRBV7-9; 9 bases match TRBD1. The CDR3 spans 13 residues. V shed 5 bases and J 4 bases; nucleotides not matched to a gene: 2. The germline V gene encodes CDR1 SEHNR and CDR2 FQNEAQ (reference sequence). CDR3 DNA (partial): TGTGCCAGCAGCCTGGGACAGGGCTATGGC. It codes for CASSLGQGYG. The whole CDR3 protein is CASSLGQGYGYTF.

A word on this clone: Read data end 3 residues before the CDR3 end; the end is taken from the germline J gene. V usage is TRBV29-1 and J usage is TRBJ2-2, with D hard to call. Trimming took off 4 bases at V and 0 bases at J, with 9 bases between the two ends. The V gene's germline CDR1 is SQVTM and CDR2 ANQGSEA. CDR3 length: 14 residues. CDR3 protein: CSVVARPNTGELFF. The part of the CDR3 DNA that was read is TGCAGCGTTGTTGCTAGGCCGAACACCGGGGAG.

As to this clone: Sequencing ends 3 residues short of the CDR3 end; the germline J gene provides the rest. The chain combines TRBV5-1 with TRBJ1-3; weak D call: TRBD1 (5 bases). CDR1 and CDR2 (germline): SGHRS, YFSETQ. This CDR3 spans 15 amino acids. V was clipped by 0 bases and J by 0 bases, with 7 bases between them. This CDR3 is CASSLGTPSGNTIYF. The part of the CDR3 DNA that was read is TGCGCCAGCAGCTTGGGGACACCCTCTGGAAACACC.

Remarks on this clone: The CDR3 goes on 3 residues after the read ends, and that part is filled in from the germline J gene. The rearrangement links TRBV7-9 to TRBJ1-1, with a possible D match to TRBD1 (6 bases). V was shortened by 0 bases and J by 5 bases, with 13 bases between the two germline ends. The germline CDR1 and CDR2 sequences are SEHNR and FQNEAQ (reference sequence). The CDR3 loop spans 15 amino acids. The sequenced part of the CDR3 DNA is TGTGCCAGCAGCTTAGCGGCAGGGGAGGGTACTGAA. Translation: CASSLAAGEGTE. The CDR3, in full, reads CASSLAAGEGTEAFF.

Comment on this clone: The CDR3 end is not reached by the read, which stops 3 residues before it; the germline J gene fills it in. The chain couples TRBV5-4 to TRBJ1-1, with 9 bases fitting TRBD1. Per the germline V gene, CDR1 is SGHNT and CDR2 is YYREEE (reference sequence). V shed 3 bases and J 1 base; nucleotides not matched to a gene: 1. CDR3 length: 14 amino acids. The DNA read from the CDR3 is TGTGCCAGCAGCTGGGGACAGGGGAACACTGAA. Amino acids: CASSWGQGNTE. The full-length CDR3 reads as CASSWGQGNTEAFF.

Details on this clone: Read data end 3 residues before the CDR3 end; the end is taken from the germline J gene. The chain couples TRBV20-1 to TRBJ2-2, with 7 bases identical to TRBD1. CDR3 length equals 14 residues. Germline CDR1 DFQATT, CDR2 SNEGSKA (reference sequence). V was clipped by 4 bases and J by 7 bases; unmatched bases: 9. Partial CDR3 DNA: TGCAGTGCTACCACAGGGGTGGCCTTCGGGGAG. Translated: CSATTGVAFGE. The CDR3 as a whole reads CSATTGVAFGELFF.

A word on this clone: Read sequence stops 3 residues before the CDR3 end, and the germline J gene provides the missing end. The rearrangement links TRBV29-1 to TRBJ2-1, with 10 bases fitting TRBD2. The CDR3 runs 16 residues. CDR1 and CDR2 (germline): SQVTM, ANQGSEA. J gave up 4 bases and V 4 bases, and 10 bases lay outside the gene matches. Partial CDR3 DNA: TGCAGCGTTGTAGGGTCTAGCGGGAGTACTTACAATGAG. Its translation is CSVVGSSGSTYNE. The full CDR3 protein is CSVVGSSGSTYNEQFF.

To note about this clone: The read stops 3 residues short of the end of the CDR3; the missing end is completed from the germline J gene. The rearrangement joins TRBV5-1 to TRBJ2-1, with 8 bases that match TRBD2. The length of the CDR3 is 13 residues. The ends lost 6 bases at V and 5 bases at J; junction bases unmatched: 4. The germline gives CDR1 SGHRS, CDR2 YFSETQ. The CDR3 loop is CASTRSGDNEQFF. CDR3 DNA (partial): TGCGCCAGCACGCGTAGCGGGGACAATGAG.

For this clone: Coverage ceases 3 residues before the CDR3 finishes, and the germline J gene fills in the end. The rearrangement uses TRBV7-2 and TRBJ1-1, with 10 bases that match TRBD1. V lost 7 bases and J lost 5; bases outside the gene matches: 4. The V gene's germline CDR1 is SGHTA and CDR2 FQGNSA. There are 13 residues in the CDR3. CDR3 DNA, as far as it was read: TGTGCCAGCACCTGGACAGGGGGGACTGAA. As protein: CASTWTGGTE. In full, the CDR3 reads CASTWTGGTEAFF.

Regarding this clone: Coverage ceases 3 residues before the CDR3 finishes, and the germline J gene fills in the end. The chain combines TRBV7-2 with TRBJ2-7; TRBD1 aligns across 9 bases. Germline trimming cut 5 bases from V and 3 bases from J; bases unmatched to any gene: 5. CDR1 is SGHTA and CDR2 is FQGNSA in the germline V gene. The CDR3 is 14 residues long. Partial CDR3 DNA: TGTGCCAGCAGCCCGGGACAGGGAGTCTACGAG. Residues: CASSPGQGVYE. The whole CDR3 sequence reads CASSPGQGVYEQYF.

For this clone: Read sequence stops 3 residues before the CDR3 end, and the germline J gene provides the missing end. This sequence joins TRBV19 and TRBJ1-1, with D maybe TRBD1 (6 bases). This CDR3 comprises 12 residues. Deletions cut 7 bases from V and 2 bases from J, with 8 bases between. CDR1 LNHDA and CDR2 SQIVND come from the germline V gene (reference sequence). The DNA read from the CDR3 is TGTGCCAGTAAACAGGGTAACACTGAA. This translates into CASKQGNTE. The full CDR3 protein reads CASKQGNTEAFF.

In regard to this clone: The sequenced fragment ends 3 residues before the CDR3 boundary, so the rest is inferred from the germline J gene. The rearrangement links TRBV18 to TRBJ2-1; 8 nucleotides align to TRBD2. This CDR3 comprises 11 residues. V lost 8 bases, J lost 8 bases, and 2 bases stayed unmatched. Germline V gene data show CDR1 as KGHSH and CDR2 as LQKENI. The DNA read from the CDR3 is TGTGCCAGCACGGGAGGGGATGAG. Its protein product is CASTGGDE. The entire CDR3 reads CASTGGDEQFF.

This CDR3 reads CASSLAGFGSPLHF. Incomplete CDR3 DNA: TGCGCCAGCAGCTTGGCAGGTTTTGGTTCACCC. This rearrangement joins TRBV5-1 to TRBJ1-6, with D hard to call. The read ends 3 residues early relative to the CDR3; the germline J gene fills the gap. V was trimmed by 0 bases and J by 9 bases, leaving 10 bases between them. This CDR3 has 14 residues. CDR1 SGHRS and CDR2 YFSETQ come from the germline V gene.

Worth noting for this clone: Coverage ceases 3 residues before the CDR3 finishes, and the germline J gene fills in the end. V usage is TRBV6-1 and J usage is TRBJ2-3, with a possible D match to TRBD2 (6 bases). This CDR3 region has 16 residues. Germline-derived CDR1 and CDR2 are MNHNS and SASEGT. Trimming took 4 bases from V and 4 from J, leaving 18 bases between them. The DNA read from the CDR3 is TGTGCCAGCAGTGTAAATTCGGGACTTTACTCAGATACG. Its protein product is CASSVNSGLYSDT. The CDR3 as a whole reads CASSVNSGLYSDTQYF.